This T cell receptor beta chain was recorded in a study of blood T cells in healthy people across ages. Combining a sample-barcoded 5' primer with a J-beta primer mix, a second PCR ran for about 7 to 12 cycles. TCRdb itself ran the 5' RACE reads through MiXCR, one entry per CDR3 protein. The sample carries more than 1,400,000 distinct CDR3 sequences, roughly 40% recorded once. CDR1 SEHNR and CDR2 FQNEAQ come from the germline V gene (reference sequence). Trimming removed 8 bases at V and 7 bases at J, with 11 bases between. This CDR3 comprises 11 residues. This chain connects TRBV7-9 to TRBJ2-5; maybe TRBD2 (5 bases). Sequenced material: blood. This TCR was sampled from a woman under 30 in good health. The CDR3 region is CASSELVTQYF. CDR3 coding DNA: TGTGCCAGCTCTGAACTAGTGACCCAGTACTTC.